This TCR beta chain is drawn from a study of early T cells in non-severe SARS-CoV-2 infection. Broader study findings: Reliance on VDJdb matching favored anti-spike CD8 responses; private and CD4 specificities were missed.

Individual cDNA molecules received unique molecular identifiers. Via MiXCR, TCRdb re-called the 5' RACE reads, giving one row per CDR3 protein. Among under 20,000 distinct CDR3 sequences, approximately 4.8% were seen once, and the ten largest hold 6.5% to 8.5%. This clonotype came up a few times. The antigen is unknown. Germline lookup yields CDR1 SGHAT and CDR2 FQNNGV. Losses at the gene ends were 6 bases for V and 1 base for J; bases not matched to a gene: 4. CDR3 length equals 15 residues. V and J are TRBV11-2 and TRBJ2-3, with TRBD1 matching over 10 bases. The sequenced material came from whole blood. This clonotype was obtained from an adult who was a healthcare worker with PCR-confirmed SARS-CoV-2 infection or an uninfected control (not recorded which). The chain's CDR3 is CASRFGQGGTDTQYF. The DNA for the CDR3 is TGTGCCAGCAGATTCGGACAGGGGGGCACAGATACGCAGTATTTT.